The 14 T cell receptor beta chains listed next were all sequenced from one sample in a study of T cells in localized non-small cell lung cancer. Clones were read by immunoSEQ multiplex PCR, and TCRdb kept only the in-frame ones, dropping some. The sample includes 55,000 or so clones, over 70% of them seen just once. The sequenced sample was PBMCs, obtained before any cancer treatment. The receptors derive from a woman aged 35-70 years with stage II lung adenocarcinoma.

This clone occurred once. This chain connects TRBV11-2 to TRBJ2-1, with 12 bases aligning to TRBD2. The germline V gene has CDR1 SGHAT and CDR2 FQNNGV. V shed 5 bases and J 10 bases; nucleotides not matched to a gene: 12. This CDR3 comprises 16 residues. As DNA, the CDR3 is TGTGCCAGCAGCACCCCTGCACTAGCGGGGGGCGGGGAGCAGTTCTTC. The encoded protein is CASSTPALAGGGEQFF.

The V gene is TRBV30, the J gene TRBJ2-7; D ambiguous. The germline V gene has CDR1 GTSNPN and CDR2 SVGIG (reference sequence). The V end lost 6 bases, the J end lost 1 base, and 10 bases lay between the germline ends. The CDR3 has 12 amino acids. For the CDR3, the DNA is TGTGCCTGTACGGGCCTTTCCTACGAGCAGTACTTC. This encodes CACTGLSYEQYF.

The chain has TRBV7-2 and TRBJ1-1; TRBD1 agrees at 7 bases. This CDR3 contains 14 residues. The V segment lost 5 bases and the J segment 4 bases; nucleotides outside the gene matches: 7. CDR1 SGHTA and CDR2 FQGNSA come from the germline V gene. CDR3 DNA sequence: TGTGCCAGCAGCCTCGAAGGGACAGTCACTGAAGCTTTCTTT. It yields the protein CASSLEGTVTEAFF.

This clone was detected a few times. The J gene is TRBJ2-6, the V gene TRBV4-2, with a weak D call TRBD1 (6 bases). Germline V gives CDR1 LGHNA, CDR2 YNFKEQ. Trimming left V 4 bases short and J 2 bases short, with 18 bases between. The CDR3 is made up of 18 amino acids. CDR3 residues: CASSLGAGVSTGANVLTF. The CDR3 nucleotides are TGTGCCAGCAGCCTTGGGGCAGGGGTCTCGACTGGGGCCAACGTCCTGACTTTC.

This clone was counted a single time. The chain has TRBV25-1 and TRBJ2-5, with D perhaps TRBD1 (6 bases). The last part of the DNA fits TRBJ2-7 better; the J call may be wrong. Germline V gene data show CDR1 as MGHDK and CDR2 as SYGVNS. CDR3 length: 14 amino acids. In DNA form, the CDR3 reads TGTGCCAGCAGTGAATCAGGCAGGGGCTACGAGCAGTACTTC. It codes for CASSESGRGYEQYF.

V gene TRBV9 combines with J gene TRBJ1-5; D is unresolved. CDR1 is SGDLS and CDR2 is YYNGEE in the germline V gene. This CDR3 has 15 amino acids. V was pared by 4 bases and J by 1 base, with 12 bases between. The CDR3 sequence: CASSLGGSSNQPQHF. CDR3 DNA sequence: TGTGCCAGCAGCTTAGGAGGGTCGAGCAATCAGCCCCAGCATTTT.

The genes are TRBV28 and TRBJ2-3; D might be TRBD1 (6 bases). V lost 6 bases and J lost 2, with 12 bases in between. The germline CDR1 and CDR2 sequences are MDHEN and SYDVKM. The CDR3 is 14 amino acids. As DNA, the CDR3 is TGTGCCAGCAGGCGGACAGTCAACACAGATACGCAGTATTTT. This translates into CASRRTVNTDTQYF.

The rearrangement uses TRBV7-2 and TRBJ2-7; 8 bases map to TRBD1. This CDR3 is 15 amino acids long. CDR1 and CDR2 (germline): SGHTA, FQGNSA. The ends lost 3 bases at V and 5 bases at J; junction bases unmatched: 9. CDR3 amino acids: CASSFDRGPRNEQYF. The CDR3 DNA reads as TGTGCCAGCAGCTTTGACAGGGGCCCGAGGAACGAGCAGTACTTC.

The chain uses TRBV19 and TRBJ2-5; D is possibly TRBD1 (5 bases). The germline CDR1 and CDR2 sequences are LNHDA and SQIVND (reference sequence). There are 14 residues in the CDR3. Trimming stripped 4 bases from V and 4 bases from J, with 13 bases between. CDR3 in DNA: TGTGCCAGTAGTACCCAAGGGGTGGGAGAGACCCAGTACTTC. Amino acid sequence: CASSTQGVGETQYF.

This chain's CDR3 is CASGSRGQDTQYF. The CDR3 DNA reads TGTGCTAGTGGCTCTCGGGGGCAAGATACGCAGTATTTT. The chain is built from TRBV12-5 and TRBJ2-3; D is possibly TRBD1 or TRBD2 (6 bases each). The CDR3 runs to 13 residues. The germline CDR1 and CDR2 sequences are LGHNT and FRNRAP. V lost 6 bases and J lost 5, with 12 bases in between.

The chain joins TRBV2 to TRBJ1-5, with a possible D match to TRBD1 (5 bases). The germline CDR1 and CDR2 sequences are SNHLY and FYNNEI. V was cut by 7 bases and J by 4 bases, with 11 bases left in between. There are 13 residues in the CDR3. The DNA for the CDR3 is TGTGCCAGCAACCAGGGCCTGAATCAGCCCCAGCATTTT. Translated, it gives CASNQGLNQPQHF.

The chain joins TRBV6-6 to TRBJ2-5; D unresolved. In germline, CDR1 is MNHNY, CDR2 SVGAGI (reference sequence). The ends were cut back, 0 bases at V and 5 bases at J, with 4 bases in the middle. This CDR3 spans 12 amino acids. In DNA, the CDR3 is TGTGCCAGCAGTTACTCGGAGGAGACCCAGTACTTC. As protein: CASSYSEETQYF.

The V and J genes are TRBV5-1 and TRBJ1-4; D remains unclear. Per the germline V gene, CDR1 is SGHRS and CDR2 is YFSETQ. V was trimmed by 7 bases and J by 5 bases, leaving 18 bases between them. This CDR3 comprises 15 residues. CDR3 DNA: TGCGCCAGCTGCGAAATGCCGGGGTCGAATGAAAAACTGTTTTTT. This codes for CASCEMPGSNEKLFF.

The V and J genes are TRBV30 and TRBJ2-3; 9 nucleotides align to TRBD2. The CDR3 contains 14 residues. Germline CDR1 GTSNPN, CDR2 SVGIG (reference sequence). V lost 5 bases, J lost 4 bases, and 7 bases stayed unmatched. The CDR3 sequence: CAWGTSRRADTQYF. Written as DNA, the CDR3 is TGTGCCTGGGGGACTAGCCGAAGAGCAGATACGCAGTATTTT.